The present T cell receptor beta chain was sequenced within a study of naive and memory T cell subsets. Both TRBC1 and TRBC2 were covered by a beta constant-region primer of two equimolar oligonucleotides. The ligated cDNA underwent four PCR rounds using SP2 and nested alpha and beta constant-region primers. Ligation attached a single-stranded oligonucleotide with a 12-nucleotide UMI and the SP2 primer to the cDNA 3' end. A single record per CDR3 protein comes from TCRdb applying MiXCR to the UMI-ligation and nested PCR reads. The table lists about 160,000 distinct CDR3 sequences, 20% to 25% of them singletons. Cells stained for CD3, CD4, CD8, CD45RA and CD27 were sorted into four subsets. Germline-derived CDR1 and CDR2 are MDHEN and SYDVKM. The V end was cut by 7 bases, the J end by 1 base, with 10 bases between. This CDR3 contains 13 residues. On this clonotype: The antigen is undetermined.

Study results and limitations: Diversity fell and Gini index rose from naive through CM, EM, EMRA. Naive repertoires, especially CD8, held a few larger clonotypes, possibly memory cells re-expressing CD45RA. There was no ground truth to check naive and memory subset results.

This receptor was identified in a human donor in good health. The sequencing sample was made of naive CD4+ T cells from blood. V usage is TRBV28 and J usage is TRBJ1-1, with D possibly being TRBD1 (5 bases). For the CDR3, the DNA is TGTGCCAGCAACGGGGACGGGAACACTGAAGCTTTCTTT. This translates into CASNGDGNTEAFF.